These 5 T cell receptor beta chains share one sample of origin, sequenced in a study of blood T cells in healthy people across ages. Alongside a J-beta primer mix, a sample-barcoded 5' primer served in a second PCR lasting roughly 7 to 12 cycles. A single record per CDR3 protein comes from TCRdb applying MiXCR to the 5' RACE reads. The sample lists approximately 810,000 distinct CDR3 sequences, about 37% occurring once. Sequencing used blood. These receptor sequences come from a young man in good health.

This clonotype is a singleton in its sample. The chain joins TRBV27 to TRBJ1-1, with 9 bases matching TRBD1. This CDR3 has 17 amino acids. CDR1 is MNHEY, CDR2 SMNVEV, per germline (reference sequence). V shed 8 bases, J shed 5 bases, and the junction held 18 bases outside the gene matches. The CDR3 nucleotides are TGTGCCAGCGGCGAACCGGGACAGGGTATGTTGAGGACTGAAGCTTTCTTT. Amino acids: CASGEPGQGMLRTEAFF.

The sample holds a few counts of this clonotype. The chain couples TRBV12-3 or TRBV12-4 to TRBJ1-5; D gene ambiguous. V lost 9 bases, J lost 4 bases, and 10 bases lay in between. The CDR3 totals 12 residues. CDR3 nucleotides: TGTGCCAGTTCTGACCAGAATCAGCCCCAGCATTTT. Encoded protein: CASSDQNQPQHF.

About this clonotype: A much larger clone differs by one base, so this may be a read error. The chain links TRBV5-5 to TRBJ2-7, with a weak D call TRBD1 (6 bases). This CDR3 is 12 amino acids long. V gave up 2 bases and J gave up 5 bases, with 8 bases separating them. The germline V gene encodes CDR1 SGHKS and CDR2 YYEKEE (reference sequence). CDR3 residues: CASSFAGDEQYF. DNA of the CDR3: TGTGCCAGCAGCTTCGCAGGGGACGAGCAGTACTTC.

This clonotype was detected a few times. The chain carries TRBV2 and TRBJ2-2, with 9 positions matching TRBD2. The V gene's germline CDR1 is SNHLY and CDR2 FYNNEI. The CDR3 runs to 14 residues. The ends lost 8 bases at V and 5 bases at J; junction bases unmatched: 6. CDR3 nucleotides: TGTGCCAGCCACTTAAGCGGGGGGACCGGGGAGCTGTTTTTT. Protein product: CASHLSGGTGELFF.

In DNA, the CDR3 is TGCAGCGTTGAAGGTTTGGGGTGTGGGCAGTTCTTC. As protein: CSVEGLGCGQFF. This chain joins TRBV29-1 and TRBJ2-1, with D hard to call. V lost 1 base to trimming and J lost 12 bases, with 13 bases between them. CDR3 length: 12 residues. In germline, CDR1 is SQVTM, CDR2 ANQGSEA.